A selection of T cell receptor beta chains follows, all from one sample in a study of tumor-infiltrating lymphocytes in primary liver carcinoma. TCRdb called the multiplex PCR reads again in MiXCR, with one record for every CDR3 protein. Found here are a few hundred thousand distinct CDR3 sequences, around three fifths of them singletons; the top ten hold about 18%. Sequencing was done on a sample of peripheral blood. These TCRs come from a woman in her 30s with primary liver carcinoma and hepatitis B virus infection. The CDR3 runs from the conserved cysteine through the conserved F or W. Fields, in order: D gene, J gene, clone size, V gene, CDR3 protein, CDR3 DNA. D genes are given only for firm matches. Clone sizes are given selectively: once, few, many, or a class where the clone is expanded.

NA | TRBJ2-2 | NA | TRBV24-1 | CATSGRQAKDGRELFF | TGTGCCACCAGTGGGAGACAGGCGAAGGATGGCCGGGAGCTGTTTTTT
TRBD2 | TRBJ2-7 | few | TRBV18 | CASSVAGGPDYEQYF | TGTGCCAGCTCAGTAGCGGGAGGGCCGGATTACGAGCAGTACTTC
TRBD1 | TRBJ2-6 | NA | TRBV28 | CASSHKQGARGANVLTF | TGTGCCAGCAGCCATAAACAGGGGGCGCGGGGGGCCAACGTCCTGACTTTC
NA | TRBJ2-2 | few | TRBV5-6 | CASSLGTLRATGELFF | TGTGCCAGCAGCTTGGGGACTCTAAGGGCCACCGGGGAGCTGTTTTTT
TRBD2 | TRBJ2-7 | NA | TRBV6-5 | CASRGFGGVTYGQYF | TGTGCCAGCAGAGGATTTGGGGGGGTCACCTACGGGCAGTACTTC
NA | TRBJ1-2 | many | TRBV12-3/TRBV12-4 | CASSSLGNSYGYTF | TGTGCCAGCAGTTCCCTAGGAAATTCCTACGGCTACACCTTC
TRBD2 | TRBJ2-5 | NA | TRBV6-6 | CASSPGGAGRTQYF | TGTGCCAGCAGTCCCGGGGGGGCAGGTAGGACCCAGTACTTC
NA | TRBJ1-3 | once | TRBV6-2/TRBV6-3 | CASSYILGRGNTIYF | TGTGCCAGCAGTTACATCCTCGGTCGGGGAAACACCATATATTTT
NA | TRBJ1-2 | few | TRBV29-1 | CSVLGVPEPYPVHPTLYGYTF | TGCAGCGTCCTAGGGGTCCCCGAGCCTTACCCAGTCCACCCCACCTTATATGGCTACACCTTC
TRBD2 | TRBJ2-7 | NA | TRBV14 | CASNHMSGSNKQYF | TGTGCCAGCAACCACATGAGCGGGAGCAACAAGCAGTACTTC
TRBD1 | TRBJ2-7 | NA | TRBV5-1 | CASRLTGVVHEQYF | TGCGCCAGTCGCCTCACAGGGGTGGTCCACGAGCAGTACTTC
NA | TRBJ1-1 | many | TRBV6-5 | CASSYSIQGTEAFF | TGTGCCAGCAGTTACTCGATACAAGGCACTGAAGCTTTCTTT
TRBD2 | TRBJ2-1 | NA | TRBV4-1 | CASSPIRGGTSGRNSLYNEQFF | TGCGCCAGCAGCCCAATCAGGGGCGGGACTAGCGGGAGGAATAGCCTCTACAATGAGCAGTTCTTC
NA | TRBJ2-1 | NA | TRBV14 | CASSPGQNSYNEQFF | TGTGCCAGCAGCCCCGGACAGAACTCCTACAATGAGCAGTTCTTC
TRBD2 | TRBJ2-1 | NA | TRBV19 | CASSRSGSSYNEQFF | TGTGCCAGTAGTCGTAGCGGGAGCTCCTACAATGAGCAGTTCTTC
TRBD1 | TRBJ2-5 | few | TRBV5-5 | CASSLGLTGGSQETQYF | TGTGCCAGCAGCTTGGGACTTACAGGGGGTTCCCAAGAGACCCAGTACTTC
TRBD1 | TRBJ2-7 | few | TRBV6-6 | CASSWDRDNEQYF | TGTGCCAGCAGTTGGGACAGGGACAACGAGCAGTACTTC
TRBD2 | TRBJ2-5 | NA | TRBV12-3/TRBV12-4 | CASSTNPGREDTQYF | TGTGCCAGCAGCACCAACCCCGGGAGGGAAGATACCCAGTACTTC
NA | TRBJ2-3 | many | TRBV11-2 | CASSLQNPFTDTQYF | TGTGCCAGCAGCTTACAGAACCCCTTCACAGATACGCAGTATTTT
NA | TRBJ2-3 | NA | TRBV11-2 | CAGNIGHNTDTQYF | TGTGCCGGGAACATCGGACATAACACAGATACGCAGTATTTT
TRBD2 | TRBJ2-7 | few | TRBV7-9 | CASTGGSSYEQYF | TGTGCCAGCACCGGCGGGAGCTCCTACGAGCAGTACTTC
TRBD1 | TRBJ2-3 | few | TRBV6-6 | CASNDRDRGTDTQYF | TGTGCCAGCAACGACCGGGACAGGGGAACAGATACGCAGTATTTT
NA | TRBJ1-5 | few | TRBV10-3 | CAISEEGFNQPQHF | TGTGCCATCAGTGAGGAGGGTTTCAATCAGCCCCAGCATTTT
TRBD1 | TRBJ2-7 | NA | TRBV5-6 | CASSFAWTGLHEQYF | TGTGCCAGCAGCTTTGCATGGACAGGTCTCCACGAGCAGTACTTC
NA | TRBJ2-7 | few | TRBV11-2 | CASSLGQGDSYEQYF | TGTGCCAGCAGCTTAGGCCAAGGGGACTCCTACGAGCAGTACTTC
TRBD1 | TRBJ2-1 | NA | TRBV11-2 | CASSLVTGGRYDEQFF | TGTGCCAGCAGCTTAGTGACAGGGGGCCGTTATGATGAGCAGTTCTTC
TRBD2 | TRBJ2-2 | few | TRBV5-6 | CASSRGAGVAGELFF | TGTGCCAGCAGCCGAGGAGCGGGAGTAGCCGGGGAGCTGTTTTTT
TRBD2 | TRBJ2-7 | NA | TRBV7-9 | CSSSLRTSGSYEQYF | TGTAGTAGCAGCCTCAGGACTAGCGGGAGTTACGAGCAGTACTTC
NA | TRBJ2-7 | NA | TRBV6-5 | CASISPSSYEQYF | TGTGCCAGCATTAGTCCTAGCTCCTACGAGCAGTACTTC
NA | TRBJ2-7 | few | TRBV6-2/TRBV6-3 | CASSYAAPEQYF | TGTGCCAGCAGTTACGCAGCTCCCGAGCAGTACTTC
TRBD1 | TRBJ2-1 | medium-sized | TRBV6-5 | CASARGTGYNEQFF | TGTGCCAGCGCCCGCGGGACAGGGTACAATGAGCAGTTCTTC
TRBD1 | TRBJ2-1 | NA | TRBV6-1 | CASTGQGAGEQFF | TGTGCCAGCACGGGACAGGGGGCTGGTGAGCAGTTCTTC
NA | TRBJ2-2 | NA | TRBV11-2 | CTSSLVFRPGELFF | TGTACCAGCAGCTTAGTGTTCCGTCCCGGGGAGCTGTTTTTT
TRBD2 | TRBJ2-2 | NA | TRBV12-3/TRBV12-4 | CASRSLAGGDTGELFF | TGTGCCAGCAGATCGCTAGCGGGAGGAGACACCGGGGAGCTGTTTTTT
NA | TRBJ1-1 | NA | TRBV4-2 | CASSQGSGRKMNTEAFF | TGTGCCAGCAGCCAAGGTTCGGGACGAAAAATGAACACTGAAGCTTTCTTT
NA | TRBJ2-5 | NA | TRBV29-1 | CSVVDLDPKEAQYF | TGCAGCGTTGTAGATCTAGACCCGAAAGAGGCCCAGTACTTC
NA | TRBJ1-3 | NA | TRBV4-1 | CASSQESGGRGKTIYF | TGCGCCAGCAGCCAAGAATCGGGGGGCCGAGGAAAGACCATATATTTT
NA | TRBJ2-1 | many | TRBV11-3 | CASSFPDPGYEQFF | TGTGCCAGCAGCTTTCCCGACCCGGGTTATGAGCAGTTCTTC
NA | TRBJ2-1 | NA | TRBV28 | CASRRRGNVNHNEQFF | TGTGCCAGTAGACGAAGGGGGAACGTAAATCACAATGAGCAGTTCTTC
NA | TRBJ2-3 | NA | TRBV5-6 | CASSLVPGPDTQYF | TGTGCCAGCAGCTTGGTCCCAGGGCCAGATACGCAGTATTTT
NA | TRBJ2-2 | NA | TRBV28 | CSSSLAHGELFF | TGTAGCAGCAGTCTGGCCCACGGGGAGCTGTTTTTT
NA | TRBJ1-1 | NA | TRBV30 | CAWSFYGSGTQDRRFEAFF | TGTGCCTGGAGTTTCTACGGTAGCGGGACCCAGGACAGAAGATTTGAAGCTTTCTTT
NA | TRBJ1-2 | many | TRBV6-6 | CASRDYGYTF | TGTGCCAGCAGGGACTATGGCTACACCTTC